Following are 20 T cell receptor beta chains from one sample sequenced in a study of blood T cell repertoires in COVID-19. This table comes from immunoSEQ multiplex PCR, and its TCRdb copy is limited to in-frame clones, with some not included. The sample has 25,000 to 35,000 clones; 80% to 90% are singletons. The sequencing sample was made of peripheral blood. The receptor set was obtained from an elderly man with acute or convalescent COVID-19.

CDR3 nucleotides: TGTGCCAGCAGTTTTGGGGCTTCACCCCTCCACTTT. Amino acid sequence: CASSFGASPLHF. The chain links TRBV12-3 or TRBV12-4 to TRBJ1-6, with a weak D call TRBD1 (5 bases). Trimming pared 3 bases from V and 9 bases from J, leaving 6 bases between. The CDR3 sequence is 12 residues long.

The genes are TRBV5-1 and TRBJ2-2; 8 positions match TRBD1. The CDR3 totals 15 residues. V trimming: 1 base; J trimming: 5 bases; junction bases outside the gene matches: 4. CDR1 is SGHRS and CDR2 is YFSETQ in the germline V gene. CDR3 residues: CASSLLQGDTGELFF. As DNA, the CDR3 is TGCGCCAGCAGCTTGTTACAGGGGGATACCGGGGAGCTGTTTTTT. Filled out from reference TRBV5-1 and TRBJ2-2, the complete variable domain reads KAGVTQTPRYLIKTRGQQVTLSCSPISGHRSVSWYQQTPGQGLQFLFEYFSETQRNKGNFPGRFSGRQFSNSRSEMNVSTLELGDSALYLCASSLLQGDTGELFFGEGSRLTVL.

V usage is TRBV27 and J usage is TRBJ2-3, with 10 nucleotides matching TRBD1. The CDR3 consists of 18 residues. Germline-derived CDR1 and CDR2 are MNHEY and SMNVEV (reference sequence). The V and J ends lost 3 bases and 4 bases, in that order; junction bases with no gene match: 13. This CDR3 is CASSFGRPGQGRSDTQYF. The CDR3 nucleotides read TGTGCCAGCAGTTTCGGACGCCCGGGACAGGGGAGGTCAGATACGCAGTATTTT.

This chain links TRBV12-3 or TRBV12-4 with TRBJ2-3; D might be TRBD1 (5 bases). This CDR3 is built from 12 residues. V lost 5 bases to trimming and J lost 10 bases, with 13 bases between them. The CDR3 sequence: CASSPRTLAQYF. In DNA, the CDR3 is TGTGCCAGCAGTCCCAGGACATTGGCGCAGTATTTT.

The chain joins TRBV5-1 to TRBJ1-6; possible D gene TRBD1, 5 bases. This CDR3 contains 14 residues. V gave up 4 bases and J gave up 6 bases, with 11 bases separating them. Germline CDR1 reads SGHRS; CDR2 reads YFSETQ. CDR3 coding DNA: TGCGCCAGCAGCAACCAGGGTGCTAATTCACCCCTCCACTTT. Its protein product is CASSNQGANSPLHF.

The chain has TRBV5-1 and TRBJ1-2, with a tentative D call TRBD1 (6 bases). This CDR3 contains 14 residues. The germline V gene has CDR1 SGHRS and CDR2 YFSETQ. V was cut by 0 bases and J by 4 bases, with 10 bases left in between. The CDR3 DNA is TGCGCCAGCAGCTTGGAGGGGGAACCCTATGGCTACACCTTC. Translating it yields CASSLEGEPYGYTF. Full variable domain (missing parts from reference TRBV5-1 and TRBJ1-2): KAGVTQTPRYLIKTRGQQVTLSCSPISGHRSVSWYQQTPGQGLQFLFEYFSETQRNKGNFPGRFSGRQFSNSRSEMNVSTLELGDSALYLCASSLEGEPYGYTFGSGTRLTVV.

The V call is TRBV30, the J call TRBJ2-3; 8 bases are a match to TRBD1. The length of the CDR3 is 14 residues. The ends lost 3 bases at V and 0 bases at J; junction bases unmatched: 2. The germline CDR1 and CDR2 sequences are GTSNPN and SVGIG (reference sequence). The CDR3 reads CAWRDRASTDTQYF. CDR3 bases: TGTGCCTGGAGGGACAGGGCGAGCACAGATACGCAGTATTTT.

J is TRBJ2-1 and V is TRBV4-2; 12 bases align to TRBD2. The germline gives CDR1 LGHNA, CDR2 YNFKEQ. Germline trimming cut 7 bases from V and 2 bases from J; bases unmatched to any gene: 18. The CDR3 totals 20 residues. The chain's CDR3 is CASTIYRGTSGSGAYNEQFF. CDR3 coding DNA: TGTGCCAGCACTATTTACAGGGGGACTAGCGGGTCCGGTGCCTACAATGAGCAGTTCTTC.

The V call is TRBV6-1, the J call TRBJ1-2; 7 nucleotides agree with TRBD1. V was clipped by 0 bases and J by 4 bases; unmatched bases: 8. The CDR3 has 16 residues. Germline V gene lookup returns CDR1 MNHNS and CDR2 SASEGT. CDR3 protein: CASSEAIGTALYGYTF. CDR3 DNA sequence: TGTGCCAGCAGTGAAGCGATTGGGACAGCCCTCTATGGCTACACCTTC.

Of note for this clone: The junction departs from germline at one end; a sequencing error may be responsible. This chain uses TRBV6-2 or TRBV6-3 with TRBJ2-7; weak D call: TRBD2 (5 bases). Germline V gene data show CDR1 as MNHEY and CDR2 as SVGEGT. This CDR3 spans 12 amino acids. The CDR3 nucleotides read TGTGCCAGCAGTTACTTTCGGACGGGAATAGACTTC. Its protein is CASSYFRTGIDF.

The chain carries TRBV24-1 and TRBJ1-5, with D unclear. The V end lost 4 bases, the J end lost 4 bases, and 7 bases lay between the germline ends. Germline CDR1 is KGHDR and CDR2 is SFDVKD. The CDR3 contains 13 residues. The CDR3, as DNA: TGTGCCACCAGTGAACGTACAAATCAGCCCCAGCATTTT. As protein: CATSERTNQPQHF.

The rearrangement uses TRBV7-9 and TRBJ1-1; the match to TRBD1 covers 7 bases. This CDR3 contains 13 residues. Germline values: CDR1 SEHNR, CDR2 FQNEAQ (reference sequence). The V and J ends lost 2 bases and 3 bases, in that order; junction bases with no gene match: 0. The CDR3 reads CASSLTGDTEAFF. In DNA form, the CDR3 reads TGTGCCAGCAGCTTAACAGGGGACACTGAAGCTTTCTTT.

The chain joins TRBV28 to TRBJ1-1, with D tentatively TRBD1 (5 bases). Per germline, CDR1 MDHEN and CDR2 SYDVKM. CDR3 length: 15 amino acids. V gave up 5 bases and J gave up 4 bases, with 17 bases separating them. This chain's CDR3 is CASSTDGGMGTEAFF. The CDR3 DNA reads as TGTGCCAGCAGTACCGACGGGGGGATGGGCACTGAAGCTTTCTTT.

The table lists this clone with a few counts. This chain uses TRBV4-2 with TRBJ2-7; 8 bases are shared with TRBD1. CDR1 is LGHNA and CDR2 is YNFKEQ in the germline V gene. Trimming at V came to 1 base and at J to 2 bases, leaving 4 bases not matched to a gene. The CDR3 runs to 15 residues. The CDR3 nucleotides read TGTGCCAGCAGCCAAGGGACACAGGGGGCCTACGAGCAGTACTTC. This codes for CASSQGTQGAYEQYF.

The chain combines TRBV6-1 with TRBJ1-1; D gene ambiguous. Germline lookup yields CDR1 MNHNS and CDR2 SASEGT. The CDR3 runs 13 residues. V lost 3 bases, J lost 5 bases, and 10 bases lay in between. The CDR3 loop reads CASSEGSWTEAFF. The DNA for the CDR3 is TGTGCCAGCAGTGAGGGGAGTTGGACTGAAGCTTTCTTT.

A few counts support this clone. The rearrangement joins TRBV19 to TRBJ2-6, with a possible D match to TRBD1 (5 bases). Germline V lookup: CDR1 LNHDA, CDR2 SQIVND (reference sequence). CDR3 length: 15 residues. The germline V and J ends were trimmed by 2 bases and 2 bases, with 7 bases remaining between them. CDR3 region: CASSIRGTGANVLTF. Here the CDR3 DNA reads TGTGCCAGTAGTATAAGGGGTACTGGGGCCAACGTCCTGACTTTC.

The chain employs TRBV3-1 (or the pseudogene TRBV3-2) and TRBJ1-4, with D uncertain. This CDR3 comprises 14 residues. The germline V and J ends were trimmed by 7 bases and 7 bases, with 16 bases remaining between them. The germline V gene encodes CDR1 LGHDT and CDR2 YNNKEL (reference sequence). This CDR3 reads CASNGMGRGEKLFF. CDR3 DNA: TGTGCCAGCAACGGCATGGGGAGAGGTGAAAAACTGTTTTTT.

The V call is TRBV27, the J call TRBJ2-7, with 8 bases identical to TRBD2. There are 14 residues in the CDR3. Losses at the gene ends were 2 bases for V and 0 bases for J; bases not matched to a gene: 0. Germline V gene sequence: CDR1 MNHEY, CDR2 SMNVEV (reference sequence). As DNA, the CDR3 is TGTGCCAGCAGTTTACTAGCGGGCTCCTACGAGCAGTACTTC. This encodes CASSLLAGSYEQYF.

This chain links TRBV24-1 with TRBJ2-3; TRBD2 aligns across 14 bases. Germline CDR1 and CDR2: KGHDR and SFDVKD. After removal of 2 bases from V and 6 bases from J, the junction contained 12 bases not matched to a gene. This CDR3 has 19 residues. The CDR3 DNA follows: TGTGCCACCAGTGATTCCAGCGTTCCGACTAGCGGGGGGGAGGATACGCAGTATTTT. Amino acids: CATSDSSVPTSGGEDTQYF.

The chain uses TRBV9 and TRBJ1-2; 8 nucleotides line up with TRBD1. The germline V gene has CDR1 SGDLS and CDR2 YYNGEE. J gave up 1 base and V 1 base, and 3 bases lay outside the gene matches. This CDR3 contains 15 residues. CDR3 loop: CASSVTGGVNYGYTF. CDR3 nucleotide sequence: TGTGCCAGCAGCGTAACAGGGGGTGTTAACTATGGCTACACCTTC.